Following are 16 T cell receptor beta chains from one sample sequenced in a study of response to subunit inactivated influenza vaccine. In TCRdb, the RT-PCR reads were re-called with MiXCR into one record per CDR3 protein. Here the sample spans some 160,000 distinct CDR3 sequences, under 13% being singletons. Sequenced material: non-naive T cells sorted from PBMCs, taken more than 35 days after vaccination. The origin of the receptors is a man aged 45-65 years who received an inactivated influenza vaccine.

This clonotype was seen a few times. This chain joins TRBV5-1 and TRBJ2-7, with a tentative D call TRBD1 (5 bases). This CDR3 is built from 15 residues. The germline V gene has CDR1 SGHRS and CDR2 YFSETQ. V was cut by 0 bases and J by 4 bases, with 14 bases left in between. CDR3 nucleotides: TGCGCCAGCAGCTTGGTCCAGGGCCCAGGGTACGAGCAGTACTTC. This sequence encodes CASSLVQGPGYEQYF.

V gene TRBV20-1 combines with J gene TRBJ2-1; TRBD2 matches at 8 bases. With 4 bases clipped from V and 1 base from J, the junction kept 12 bases outside the gene matches. Germline V gene sequence: CDR1 DFQATT, CDR2 SNEGSKA (reference sequence). The CDR3 consists of 17 residues. The CDR3 DNA is TGCAGTGCTATATTAGCGGGGCGGGTGGGATCCTACAATGAGCAGTTCTTC. It specifies CSAILAGRVGSYNEQFF.

This clonotype was recorded a few times. A junction end diverges from the germline sequence, so it may reflect a read error. The genes are TRBV20-1 and TRBJ2-2; tentative D call: TRBD2 (5 bases). Germline CDR1 and CDR2: DFQATT and SNEGSKA (reference sequence). The CDR3 contains 13 residues. CDR3 residues: CSAPSGNAGELFF. CDR3 nucleotides: TGCAGTGCCCCCTCCGGGAACGCCGGGGAGCTGTTTTTT.

This chain joins TRBV19 and TRBJ2-7; D is unclear. Germline V gene sequence: CDR1 LNHDA, CDR2 SQIVND (reference sequence). V lost 5 bases and J 3 bases, leaving 14 bases between the germline ends. There are 14 residues in the CDR3. The chain's CDR3 is CASSPNYRGYEQYF. As DNA, the CDR3 is TGTGCCAGTAGTCCAAACTACAGAGGCTACGAGCAGTACTTC.

This clonotype was found a few times. The chain is built from TRBV7-2 and TRBJ2-2, with TRBD2 as a possible D gene (5 bases). Trimming left V 2 bases short and J 5 bases short, with 6 bases between. The CDR3 extends over 13 amino acids. CDR1 is SGHTA, CDR2 FQGNSA, per germline. This CDR3 reads CASSLSGTGELFF. Here the CDR3 DNA reads TGTGCCAGCAGCTTATCGGGGACCGGGGAGCTGTTTTTT.

The sample holds many counts of this clonotype. The chain carries TRBV2 and TRBJ2-1; D call uncertain. V was shortened by 3 bases and J by 0 bases, with 9 bases between the two germline ends. The CDR3 covers 15 residues. Germline CDR1 SNHLY, CDR2 FYNNEI. CDR3 DNA: TGTGCCAGCAGTGATTGGCCCGACTCCTACAATGAGCAGTTCTTC. It yields the protein CASSDWPDSYNEQFF.

This clonotype was detected only a few times. Here the CDR3 DNA reads TGTGCCAGCAGGAGCGAGATGGACCGGCAGCAGTTCTTC. Translated, it gives CASRSEMDRQQFF. The chain combines TRBV6-6 with TRBJ2-1; D unresolved. CDR1 MNHNY and CDR2 SVGAGI come from the germline V gene (reference sequence). CDR3 size: 13 residues. The V and J ends lost 6 bases and 11 bases respectively, with 17 bases between them.

This clonotype was observed a few times. The chain is built from TRBV29-1 and TRBJ2-5; D remains ambiguous. The length of the CDR3 is 15 residues. Germline V lookup: CDR1 SQVTM, CDR2 ANQGSEA. Trimming left V 2 bases short and J 0 bases short, with 13 bases between. CDR3 sequence: CSVELGMRYQETQYF. The CDR3, as DNA: TGCAGCGTTGAATTGGGGATGCGGTACCAAGAGACCCAGTACTTC.

V and J are TRBV6-2 or TRBV6-3 and TRBJ2-1, with D hard to call. The CDR3 contains 12 residues. With 6 bases removed from V and 10 bases from J, the gap between germline ends came to 13 bases. The germline gives CDR1 MNHEY, CDR2 SVGEGT. CDR3 DNA: TGTGCCAGCAGCTCATGGGTCCAAGAGCAGTTCTTC. Translating gives CASSSWVQEQFF.

This clonotype was counted between two and nine times. The CDR3 DNA reads TGTGCCAGCAGCTTAGTTGGCAGGGTGGCCGGGGAGCTGTTTTTT. Its translation: CASSLVGRVAGELFF. J is TRBJ2-2 and V is TRBV7-9, with D maybe TRBD1 (5 bases). Germline CDR1 is SEHNR and CDR2 is FQNEAQ (reference sequence). CDR3 length: 15 amino acids. V was shortened by 1 base and J by 6 bases, with 12 bases between the two germline ends.

The chain links TRBV7-2 to TRBJ1-5; the D gene is possibly TRBD1 (6 bases). The CDR3 has 13 amino acids. V was clipped by 3 bases and J by 5 bases, with 8 bases between them. Germline CDR1 is SGHTA and CDR2 is FQGNSA. The CDR3 here is CASSFTGYQPQHF. The CDR3 coding sequence is TGTGCCAGCAGCTTCACAGGGTATCAGCCCCAGCATTTT.

In its sample, this clonotype was seen a few times. The chain combines TRBV12-3 or TRBV12-4 with TRBJ2-3; TRBD2 might be the D (6 bases). CDR3 length: 14 amino acids. V gave up 5 bases and J gave up 1 base, with 10 bases separating them. CDR3 sequence reads: CASSVSGGTDTQYF. In DNA form, the CDR3 reads TGTGCCAGCAGTGTTAGCGGAGGCACAGATACGCAGTATTTT.

Comment on this clonotype: A much larger clonotype is one base distant, so this may be a read error. Given the absence of the conserved phenylalanine or tryptophan at the CDR3 end, a read error is likely. The chain employs TRBV7-9 and TRBJ1-2; D gene ambiguous. V was shortened by 1 base and J by 7 bases, with 10 bases between the two germline ends. CDR1 is SEHNR and CDR2 is FQNEAQ in the germline V gene (reference sequence). The CDR3 loop spans 13 amino acids. The chain's CDR3 is CASSLGRQVGYTY. The CDR3 nucleotides read TGTGCCAGCAGCTTAGGTCGGCAGGTTGGCTACACCTAC.

This clonotype was found many times. CDR3 in amino acids: CSARDYRAANTGELFF. The CDR3 DNA is TGCAGTGCTAGAGATTATCGCGCAGCGAACACCGGGGAGCTGTTTTTT. The chain links TRBV20-1 to TRBJ2-2, with D unresolved. CDR1 is DFQATT, CDR2 SNEGSKA, per germline (reference sequence). The V and J ends lost 0 bases and 0 bases respectively, with 11 bases between them. This CDR3 has 16 residues.

This clonotype was seen more than once but under ten times. The V call is TRBV6-2 or TRBV6-3, the J call TRBJ2-7; 9 positions match TRBD1. V gave up 5 bases and J gave up 3 bases; unmatched junction bases: 14. The germline CDR1 and CDR2 sequences are MNHEY and SVGEGT. The CDR3 consists of 17 residues. CDR3 region: CASSQDRGGRVVYEQYF. For the CDR3, the DNA is TGTGCCAGCAGTCAGGACAGGGGTGGGCGCGTGGTCTACGAGCAGTACTTC.

This clonotype was counted only a few times. The chain combines TRBV6-2 or TRBV6-3 with TRBJ1-6; 8 bases map to TRBD1. Germline CDR1 and CDR2: MNHEY and SVGEGT. Trimming took 4 bases from V and 9 from J; bases not matched to a gene: 5. The CDR3 runs 14 residues. CDR3: CASSLPDRVSPLHF. In DNA form, the CDR3 reads TGTGCCAGCAGTTTACCGGACAGGGTTTCACCCCTCCACTTT.